The 27 T cell receptor beta chains below all came from one sample that was sequenced in a study of cytomegalovirus exposure and HLA in healthy donors. PCR involved 60 Vbeta and 13 Jbeta primers. TCRdb's table, derived via immunoSEQ multiplex PCR, lists solely in-frame clones and lacks some. This sample has 150,000 to 200,000 clones; approximately 70% occur once, and the top ten carry approximately 2.8%. The specimen sequenced was PBMCs. The receptors come from a woman in her 40s in good health and CMV-seropositive.

The gene calls are TRBV5-1 and TRBJ2-3, with 9 bases that match TRBD2. The germline V gene encodes CDR1 SGHRS and CDR2 YFSETQ. V was clipped by 7 bases and J by 4 bases; unmatched bases: 7. This CDR3 comprises 14 residues. The CDR3 protein is CASGGGGAADTQYF. The CDR3 nucleotides are TGCGCCAGCGGGGGCGGGGGGGCCGCAGATACGCAGTATTTT.

Of note for this clone: One end of the junction is discordant with germline, which a read error may explain. J is TRBJ2-7 and V is TRBV10-3, with 8 bases identical to TRBD1. The CDR3 consists of 14 residues. From germline, CDR1 is ENHRY and CDR2 SYGVKD. This CDR3 reads CATSSTGVSYEQYF. The CDR3 DNA is TGTGCCACCAGTTCGACAGGGGTGTCCTACGAGCAGTACTTC.

This clone was observed a few times. The rearrangement links TRBV4-3 to TRBJ2-5; D uncertain. V was trimmed by 0 bases and J by 10 bases, leaving 15 bases between them. This CDR3 is built from 14 residues. Germline V gives CDR1 LGHNA, CDR2 YSLEER. Here the CDR3 DNA reads TGCGCCAGCAGCCAAGATGGCAGAGGTAGAGGCCAGTACTTC. Translated: CASSQDGRGRGQYF.

The chain couples TRBV19 to TRBJ1-1, with unresolved D. Trimming shortened V by 3 bases and J by 1 base, and 6 bases separated the two germline ends. Germline lookup yields CDR1 LNHDA and CDR2 SQIVND (reference sequence). The CDR3 length is 13 residues. CDR3 sequence (DNA): TGTGCCAGTAGTATGAGGGAGAACACTGAAGCTTTCTTT. Translation gives CASSMRENTEAFF.

The chain joins TRBV7-2 to TRBJ1-2, with 7 bases matching TRBD1. In germline, CDR1 is SGHTA, CDR2 FQGNSA. The V segment lost 1 base and the J segment 6 bases; nucleotides outside the gene matches: 8. This CDR3 has 15 amino acids. CDR3 nucleotide sequence: TGTGCCAGCAGCTTAGGCGTTACAGGGGAGCATGGCTACACCTTC. Translation gives CASSLGVTGEHGYTF.

The CDR3 spells CATYYGTRGGTEAFF. The CDR3 bases are TGTGCCACATACTATGGAACGAGGGGAGGCACTGAAGCTTTCTTT. J is TRBJ1-1 and V is TRBV19, with D tentatively TRBD1 (5 bases). CDR1 LNHDA and CDR2 SQIVND come from the germline V gene (reference sequence). Trimming shortened V by 10 bases and J by 4 bases, and 22 bases separated the two germline ends. The CDR3 length is 15 residues.

The table lists this clone with a count of one. The gene calls are TRBV18 and TRBJ2-5, with a tentative D call TRBD2 (5 bases). This CDR3 is 15 amino acids long. The germline V gene encodes CDR1 KGHSH and CDR2 LQKENI. V lost 1 base to trimming and J lost 2 bases, with 11 bases between them. The DNA of the CDR3 is TGTGCCAGCTCACCACGCGGGTCGGGGCAAGAGACCCAGTACTTC. Translating it yields CASSPRGSGQETQYF.

Written as DNA, the CDR3 is TGTGCCAGCAGCGTGACAGGGGGCGAGTTCGACGAGCAGTACTTC. Its translation: CASSVTGGEFDEQYF. This chain connects TRBV9 to TRBJ2-7; 10 positions match TRBD1. V dropped 2 bases and J dropped 5; count of bases not matched to a gene: 7. This CDR3 is 15 amino acids long. Germline V gene data show CDR1 as SGDLS and CDR2 as YYNGEE. The whole variable domain, filled in from reference TRBV9 and TRBJ2-7, reads DSGVTQTPKHLITATGQRVTLRCSPRSGDLSVYWYQQSLDQGLQFLIQYYNGEERAKGNILERFSAQQFPDLHSELNLSSLELGDSALYFCASSVTGGEFDEQYFGPGTRLTVT.

This clone was picked up one time. V usage is TRBV5-1 and J usage is TRBJ2-5; tentatively, D is TRBD1 (6 bases). The better agreement between TRBJ2-7 and the DNA end casts doubt on the J call. CDR1 and CDR2 (germline): SGHRS, YFSETQ. CDR3 length: 15 residues. CDR3 protein: CASSGGQPSTYEQYF. The CDR3 DNA sequence: TGCGCCAGCAGCGGAGGACAGCCCAGTACCTACGAGCAGTACTTC.

V is TRBV7-9 and J is TRBJ1-2; D is unresolved. Per germline, CDR1 SEHNR and CDR2 FQNEAQ (reference sequence). V lost 5 bases and J 8 bases, leaving 15 bases between the germline ends. The CDR3 spans 13 residues. The CDR3 DNA reads as TGTGCCAGCAGCCCAGGCTGGGAGGGAGGCTACACCTTC. Translating it yields CASSPGWEGGYTF.

The chain links TRBV27 to TRBJ2-3; TRBD1 agrees at 7 bases. The ends lost 7 bases at V and 3 bases at J; junction bases unmatched: 7. The CDR3 is 14 residues long. The germline gives CDR1 MNHEY, CDR2 SMNVEV (reference sequence). The CDR3 loop is CASTMARGTDTQYF. DNA for the CDR3: TGTGCCAGCACAATGGCCAGGGGGACAGATACGCAGTATTTT.

The V and J genes are TRBV19 and TRBJ2-1; D is undetermined. With 5 bases removed from V and 3 bases from J, the gap between germline ends came to 8 bases. The CDR3 loop spans 13 amino acids. The germline gives CDR1 LNHDA, CDR2 SQIVND (reference sequence). The CDR3 is CASSPPSYNEQFF. The CDR3 DNA sequence: TGTGCCAGTAGTCCTCCGAGCTACAATGAGCAGTTCTTC.

The rearrangement uses TRBV19 and TRBJ2-5; maybe TRBD1 (6 bases). The CDR3 length is 16 residues. In germline, CDR1 is LNHDA, CDR2 SQIVND (reference sequence). V shed 0 bases and J shed 5 bases, with 16 bases lying between them. This CDR3 is CASSIEKGPQGETQYF. DNA of the CDR3: TGTGCCAGTAGTATAGAGAAGGGACCGCAGGGGGAGACCCAGTACTTC.

This clone was found a few times. CDR3 loop: CASSLEGPYGYTF. Written as DNA, the CDR3 is TGTGCCAGCAGCTTGGAGGGGCCGTATGGCTACACCTTC. V and J are TRBV5-4 and TRBJ1-2; D might be TRBD1 (5 bases). The germline V gene encodes CDR1 SGHNT and CDR2 YYREEE (reference sequence). This CDR3 contains 13 residues. V dropped 0 bases and J dropped 5 bases, with 8 bases sitting between them. Filled out from reference TRBV5-4 and TRBJ1-2, the complete variable domain reads ETGVTQSPTHLIKTRGQQVTLRCSSQSGHNTVSWYQQALGQGPQFIFQYYREEENGRGNFPPRFSGLQFPNYSSELNVNALELDDSALYLCASSLEGPYGYTFGSGTRLTVV.

This clone has only one observation. The rearrangement joins TRBV29-1 to TRBJ1-1, with 8 bases aligning to TRBD1. Trimming took 5 bases from V and 6 from J; bases not matched to a gene: 2. The CDR3 is 11 amino acids. Germline values: CDR1 SQVTM, CDR2 ANQGSEA. The CDR3 reads CSVRQGSEAFF. The CDR3 coding sequence is TGCAGCGTTAGACAGGGGTCTGAAGCTTTCTTT.

This clone has just a few counts. The rearrangement links TRBV25-1 to TRBJ1-2; D possibly corresponds to TRBD1 (6 bases). CDR1 is MGHDK, CDR2 SYGVNS, per germline. The CDR3 length is 14 residues. V dropped 1 base and J dropped 8 bases, with 14 bases sitting between them. CDR3 sequence reads: CASSEFDRRLGYTF. DNA of the CDR3: TGTGCCAGCAGTGAATTTGACAGGCGACTCGGCTACACCTTC.

The genes are TRBV28 and TRBJ2-7; 7 nucleotides align to TRBD1. V dropped 4 bases and J dropped 0; count of bases not matched to a gene: 15. The CDR3 spans 18 residues. The germline V gene has CDR1 MDHEN and CDR2 SYDVKM. Written as DNA, the CDR3 is TGTGCCAGCAGTTCGCCCCAACAAGAGGGGGCGGTCTCCTACGAGCAGTACTTC. Amino acids: CASSSPQQEGAVSYEQYF.

This clone came up a few times. The CDR3 region is CASSESASGGYNEQFF. The CDR3 DNA is TGTGCCAGCAGTGAATCGGCTAGCGGGGGGTACAATGAGCAGTTCTTC. This chain links TRBV6-1 with TRBJ2-1, with TRBD2 matching over 11 bases. CDR1 is MNHNS, CDR2 SASEGT, per germline. With V trimmed by 2 bases and J by 4 bases, 4 bases remained unmatched. The CDR3 is 16 amino acids.

The rearrangement uses TRBV29-1 and TRBJ2-5; D might be TRBD1 (5 bases). Germline V CDR1 and CDR2: SQVTM, ANQGSEA. The CDR3 spans 15 residues. Trimming left V 2 bases short and J 0 bases short, with 13 bases between. CDR3: CSVERVGRDQETQYF. The CDR3 DNA follows: TGCAGCGTTGAAAGGGTCGGCAGGGACCAAGAGACCCAGTACTTC.

The rearrangement uses TRBV5-4 and TRBJ2-5; the match to TRBD1 covers 8 bases. Germline V gives CDR1 SGHNT, CDR2 YYREEE (reference sequence). V was clipped by 4 bases and J by 3 bases; unmatched bases: 5. The CDR3 spans 14 residues. As DNA, the CDR3 is TGTGCCAGCAGCCCTCTGACAGGGGAAGAGACCCAGTACTTC. It codes for CASSPLTGEETQYF.

The V and J genes are TRBV5-1 and TRBJ2-5, with TRBD2 matching 7 bases. The J call may be wrong; the DNA end is better matched by TRBJ2-7. Germline V CDR1 and CDR2: SGHRS, YFSETQ. The CDR3 is made up of 15 amino acids. The CDR3 region is CASSPIGGGTYEQYF. CDR3 DNA: TGCGCCAGCAGCCCTATCGGCGGGGGAACCTACGAGCAGTACTTC.

V gene TRBV5-6 combines with J gene TRBJ2-7, with TRBD1 matching over 9 bases. The CDR3 has 14 amino acids. The J segment lost 3 bases and the V segment lost 4 bases, leaving 5 bases of the junction unmatched. CDR1 and CDR2 from the germline V gene are SGHDT and YYEEEE. Here the CDR3 DNA reads TGTGCCAGCAGCCAGGGGACAGGGAACTACGAGCAGTACTTC. Translating gives CASSQGTGNYEQYF.

This chain uses TRBV7-6 with TRBJ2-1; D is undetermined. This CDR3 is built from 12 residues. CDR1 and CDR2 (germline): SGHVS, FNYEAQ. V gave up 5 bases and J gave up 5 bases, with 7 bases separating them. CDR3 loop: CASSPRDNEQFF. CDR3 bases: TGTGCCAGCAGCCCGAGAGACAATGAGCAGTTCTTC.

This clone showed up just a few times. V usage is TRBV7-9 and J usage is TRBJ1-1; D is perhaps TRBD1 (5 bases). Germline V gene lookup returns CDR1 SEHNR and CDR2 FQNEAQ (reference sequence). Trimming left V 8 bases short and J 4 bases short, with 11 bases between. This CDR3 is 12 amino acids long. CDR3 sequence (DNA): TGTGCCAGCGAAAGCAGGGCCACTGAAGCTTTCTTT. Residues: CASESRATEAFF.

V usage is TRBV7-9 and J usage is TRBJ2-1; 10 nucleotides match TRBD2. Per the germline V gene, CDR1 is SEHNR and CDR2 is FQNEAQ (reference sequence). CDR3 length: 16 amino acids. The V segment lost 4 bases and the J segment 8 bases; nucleotides outside the gene matches: 11. CDR3 DNA: TGTGCCAGCAGCTCGGGAGCGGGGGGGCGGGCAGATGAGCAGTTCTTC. This sequence encodes CASSSGAGGRADEQFF.

V gene TRBV9 combines with J gene TRBJ2-1, with 10 nucleotides matching TRBD2. Germline CDR1 reads SGDLS; CDR2 reads YYNGEE. Germline trimming cut 3 bases from V and 5 bases from J; bases unmatched to any gene: 5. The CDR3 consists of 15 residues. The CDR3 spells CASSDASGGDNEQFF. The CDR3, as DNA: TGTGCCAGCAGCGATGCTAGCGGGGGAGACAATGAGCAGTTCTTC. Full variable domain (remainder filled in from reference TRBV9 and TRBJ2-1): DSGVTQTPKHLITATGQRVTLRCSPRSGDLSVYWYQQSLDQGLQFLIQYYNGEERAKGNILERFSAQQFPDLHSELNLSSLELGDSALYFCASSDASGGDNEQFFGPGTRLTVL.

The chain combines TRBV2 with TRBJ2-7; D gene unclear. V was shortened by 6 bases and J by 5 bases, with 11 bases between the two germline ends. This CDR3 contains 12 residues. Germline CDR1 reads SNHLY; CDR2 reads FYNNEI. The CDR3 DNA reads as TGTGCCAGCAGAGTCTCGGTTGACGAGCAGTACTTC. It specifies CASRVSVDEQYF.